This note documents a single T cell receptor (beta chain) sequence. The CDR3 covers 13 residues. Trimming removed 3 bases from V and 5 bases from J; junction bases left unmatched: 2. Germline V lookup: CDR1 SGHNT, CDR2 YYREEE (reference sequence). The data originate from a study of blood T cell repertoires in COVID-19. On the study more broadly: Samples taken during acute and convalescent COVID-19 were collected in the United States, Italy and Spain. T cells, B-cell-depleted T cells, or PBMCs supplied cDNA or gDNA.

The repertoire was sequenced with immunoSEQ multiplex PCR; TCRdb's copy has only in-frame clones and lacks some. The sample yields just over 300,000 clones, approximately 86% seen once. The rearrangement uses TRBV5-4 and TRBJ1-2; TRBD1 matches at 9 bases. Material for sequencing was peripheral blood. This TCR was recovered from a young man with active or convalescent COVID-19. As DNA, the CDR3 is TGTGCCAGCAGCTCGGACAGGGGATATGGCTACACCTTC. It encodes CASSSDRGYGYTF.